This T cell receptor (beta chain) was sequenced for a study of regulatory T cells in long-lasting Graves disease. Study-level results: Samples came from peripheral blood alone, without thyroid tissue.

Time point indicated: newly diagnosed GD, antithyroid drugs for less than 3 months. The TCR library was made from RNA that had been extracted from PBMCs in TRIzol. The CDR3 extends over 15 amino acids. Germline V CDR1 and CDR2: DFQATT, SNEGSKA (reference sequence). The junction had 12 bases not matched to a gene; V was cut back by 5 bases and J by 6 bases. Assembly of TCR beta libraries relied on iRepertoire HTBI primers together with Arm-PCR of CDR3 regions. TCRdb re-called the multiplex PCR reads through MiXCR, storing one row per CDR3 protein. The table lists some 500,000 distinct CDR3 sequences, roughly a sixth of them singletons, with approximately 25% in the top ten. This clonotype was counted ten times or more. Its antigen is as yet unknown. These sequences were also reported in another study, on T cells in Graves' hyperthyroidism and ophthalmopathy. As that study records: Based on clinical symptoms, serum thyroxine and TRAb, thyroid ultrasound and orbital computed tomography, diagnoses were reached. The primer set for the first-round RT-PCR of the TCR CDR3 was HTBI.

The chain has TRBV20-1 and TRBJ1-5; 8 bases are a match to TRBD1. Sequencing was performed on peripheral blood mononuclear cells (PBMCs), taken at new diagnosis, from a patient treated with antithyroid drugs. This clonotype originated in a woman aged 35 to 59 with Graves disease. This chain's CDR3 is CSAASGTGPIQPQHF. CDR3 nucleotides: TGCAGTGCTGCCTCCGGGACAGGCCCTATTCAGCCCCAGCATTTT.